Listed below are T cell receptor beta chains from one sample, sequenced in a study of siplizumab effects on memory and regulatory T cells. Libraries were prepared by immunoSEQ multiplex PCR; TCRdb keeps only in-frame clonotypes and omits some of them. This sample has under 140,000 clones, with roughly 90% found just once. The sample consisted of CD4+ T cells sorted from blood. The source of these receptors is a human donor in good health. Both conserved end residues are part of each CDR3. A D gene is named only where the DNA matches it firmly.

D	V	CDR3
TRBD1	TRBV5-5	CASSLGRQGAVYGYTF
NA	TRBV2	CASRYSNEKLFF
TRBD2	TRBV5-4	CASSNGAGGLYEQFF
NA	TRBV5-1	CASSPGAGARNQPQHF
NA	TRBV5-1	CASSSDLNGYTF
NA	TRBV21-1	CASSKRFGSGNTIYF
NA	TRBV30	CAWSVYNEQFF
TRBD1	TRBV5-1	CASSLGDSLNQPQHF
NA	TRBV11-3	CASSFDRDNEQFF
NA	TRBV15	CATSKGLSKNIQYF
NA	TRBV6-4	CASRGGGGGYTF
NA	TRBV7-3	CASSLDRTYGYTF
NA	TRBV5-1	CASTTPNTGELFF
NA	TRBV14	CASSQGLNQPQHF
TRBD1	TRBV5-4	CASSRDRVIDEQYF
NA	TRBV19	CASSADSYYNSPLHF
NA	TRBV19	CASSMDSLGGKLFF
NA	TRBV2	CASSPVTGANVLTF
NA	TRBV5-6	CASSLAPAKNIQYF
TRBD1	TRBV10-2	CASRDPGQGQPQHF
NA	TRBV11-2	CASSEGGLGYGYTF
NA	TRBV18	CASSPTDTQYF
TRBD1	TRBV10-3	CAIRTTGEQYF
NA	TRBV9	CASSLGGGQETQYF
NA	TRBV5-1	CASSPGAVSGNTIYF
TRBD1	TRBV5-1	CASSLGGTGYNEQFF
TRBD1	TRBV29-1	CSVRTGQGYYEQHF
TRBD2	TRBV5-1	CASSLDTSGTSTLHEQFF
NA	TRBV6-5	CASSVPGSEEQYF
NA	TRBV19	CASSISSDAYNEQFF
NA	TRBV7-3	CASSPRAFRTDTQYF
NA	TRBV14	CASSPLRSSYNSPLHF
NA	TRBV9	CASRRGLSNTEAFF
TRBD2	TRBV4-2	CASSQARGGGDEQFF
NA	TRBV11-3	CASSSNRVMYNEQFF
NA	TRBV7-2	CASSLGRIQETQYF